A selection of T cell receptor beta chains follows, all from one sample in a study of regulatory T cells in long-lasting Graves disease. Each CDR3 protein gets one entry after TCRdb re-called the multiplex PCR reads with MiXCR. The table includes a few hundred thousand distinct CDR3 sequences, approximately 12% detected once. These sequences were also reported in another study, on T cells in Graves' hyperthyroidism and ophthalmopathy.

Specimen: peripheral blood mononuclear cells (PBMCs), collected at new diagnosis, from a patient treated with antithyroid drugs. The source is a woman under 30 with Graves disease. Both conserved end residues are trimmed from each CDR3.

TRBV6-2/TRBV6-3,TRBJ2-5,ASSEFESPETQY
TRBV2,TRBJ2-2,ASSEGGGELF
TRBV5-6,TRBJ2-1,ASSLSGGATSGRWVLYNEQF
TRBV15,TRBJ2-2,ATGSEGSVTGELF
TRBV12-3/TRBV12-4,TRBJ1-2,ASSSYPTGGKDGYT
TRBV27,TRBJ2-2,ASSWGTGELF
TRBV12-3/TRBV12-4,TRBJ1-3,ASSPGPGNTIY
TRBV4-2,TRBJ2-2,ASSQGSPVPVTGELF
TRBV20-1,TRBJ2-3,SADLAGLTDTQY
TRBV6-1,TRBJ2-2,ASSESLGLHLTGELF
TRBV20-1,TRBJ1-2,SAPGGGGRLGYGYT
TRBV10-3,TRBJ1-3,AISDTPRGISGNTIY
TRBV4-1,TRBJ2-5,ASSRGGASGKKQETQY
TRBV20-1,TRBJ1-2,SASTDSGYGYT
TRBV6-2/TRBV6-3,TRBJ2-1,ASSQPGGRRYGGQF
TRBV6-2/TRBV6-3,TRBJ1-2,ASSYSSPPV
TRBV6-1,TRBJ2-5,ASSLRDRAGTQY
TRBV7-9,TRBJ2-7,ASSLIAPAGEQY
TRBV7-9,TRBJ2-1,ASSPTRRYVNEQF
TRBV5-6,TRBJ1-1,ASSLGGILKFGTEAF
TRBV12-3/TRBV12-4,TRBJ1-2,ASSRPPGSYGYT
TRBV10-3,TRBJ2-2,ATPQGGENTGELF
TRBV9,TRBJ1-1,ASTTGFMFAEAF
TRBV6-2/TRBV6-3,TRBJ1-6,ASSYISGFDSPLH
TRBV6-5,TRBJ2-2,ASSSLFRRDTVKGASNTGELF
TRBV7-9,TRBJ1-3,ASSPSGNTIY
TRBV20-1,TRBJ2-3,SARGRGSTDTQY
TRBV28,TRBJ2-1,ASSPQTGDEQF
TRBV20-1,TRBJ2-7,SARRSGGRTYEQY
TRBV7-2,TRBJ2-2,ASSLASGGNGKLF
TRBV3-1,TRBJ1-2,ASSQADRVNYGYT
TRBV27,TRBJ2-1,ASREREHNEQF
TRBV5-1,TRBJ1-4,ASSRTSPGYEKLF
TRBV7-9,TRBJ2-3,ASSLPRTPGQGTSGSISDTQY
TRBV5-1,TRBJ2-1,ASSSEHPLAGGPDEQF
TRBV7-2,TRBJ1-2,ASSLGHKADNYGYT
TRBV24-1,TRBJ2-1,ATSASFHEQF
TRBV20-1,TRBJ2-1,SARELLYNEQF
TRBV7-2,TRBJ2-3,ASSHTSGGLSTDTQY